This T cell receptor (beta chain) was sequenced in a study of cytomegalovirus exposure and HLA in healthy donors. CDR3 length: 13 residues. V shed 6 bases and J 5 bases; nucleotides not matched to a gene: 4. The germline gives CDR1 MNHEY, CDR2 SMNVEV (reference sequence). Study-level points and caveats: A later analysis showed HLA-associated TCR beta chains outstripping equally common others in clonal expansion. By HLA locus, TCR association rates varied in a later analysis, with DRB1 showing the most and HLA-C the fewest. The authors listed approximately 160 TCR beta chains as cytomegalovirus-associated. TCR beta V- and J-gene trimming was later associated with a missense DCLRE1C variant.

Use of 60 Vbeta and 13 Jbeta primers characterized the PCR. Data came from immunoSEQ multiplex PCR; TCRdb stores just in-frame clones and leaves some out. The sample has about 130,000 clones; 78% are singletons. As concerns this clone: What it recognizes is unknown.

The chain recombines TRBV27 with TRBJ2-7; 10 nucleotides align to TRBD2. The material sequenced was PBMCs. The TCR comes from a man aged 25 to 40 in good health and CMV-seropositive. The CDR3 DNA follows: TGTGCCAGCAGGCTAGCGGGAGAGAACGAGCAGTACTTC. Its protein product is CASRLAGENEQYF.